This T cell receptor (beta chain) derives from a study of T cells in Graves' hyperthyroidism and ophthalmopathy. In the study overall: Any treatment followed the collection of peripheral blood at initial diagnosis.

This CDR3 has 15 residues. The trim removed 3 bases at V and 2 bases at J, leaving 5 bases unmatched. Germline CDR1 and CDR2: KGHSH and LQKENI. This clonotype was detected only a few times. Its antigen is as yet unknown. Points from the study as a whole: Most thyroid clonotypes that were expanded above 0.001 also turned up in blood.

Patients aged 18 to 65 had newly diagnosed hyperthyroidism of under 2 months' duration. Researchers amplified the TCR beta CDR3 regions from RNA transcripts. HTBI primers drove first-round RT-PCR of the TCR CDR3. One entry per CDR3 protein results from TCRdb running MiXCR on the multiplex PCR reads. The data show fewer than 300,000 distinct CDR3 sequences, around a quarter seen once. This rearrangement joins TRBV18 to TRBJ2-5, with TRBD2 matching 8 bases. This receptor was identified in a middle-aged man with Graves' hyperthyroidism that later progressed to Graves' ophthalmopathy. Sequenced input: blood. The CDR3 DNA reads TGTGCCAGCTCACCCGACGGGAGGGTTCAAGAGACCCAGTACTTC. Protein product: CASSPDGRVQETQYF.